The following is a T cell receptor beta chain sequence with its context. No conserved phenylalanine or tryptophan is present at the end of the CDR3, so a read error is the likely explanation. It is unclear where the CDR3 begins or ends on the DNA, so no DNA is shown, and the CDR3 is as TCRdb lists it. These data originate in a study of blood T cell repertoires in COVID-19. Study details: COVID-19 samples collected from the United States, Italy and Spain covered acute and convalescent phases. The cDNA or gDNA used as material had been derived from T cells, B-cell-depleted T cells, or PBMCs.

In the original analysis: Reference gene primer amplification gave estimated nucleated cell counts. Sequencing used immunoSEQ multiplex PCR; TCRdb keeps in-frame clones, though not all of them. The V and J calls and clone size come from that table; D and trimming were worked out from the DNA. The sample lists hundreds of thousands of clones; 86% were seen once. Germline-derived CDR1 and CDR2 are LGHDT and YNNKEL (reference sequence). The CDR3 contains 16 residues when both ends are counted. This TCR derives from a woman in her 30s with active or convalescent COVID-19. The chain carries TRBV3-1 (or the pseudogene TRBV3-2) and TRBJ1-1; the table's D call, TRBD1, has no DNA check behind it. Sample: peripheral blood. The CDR3 region is CASSQEVFGTGAFWSY.